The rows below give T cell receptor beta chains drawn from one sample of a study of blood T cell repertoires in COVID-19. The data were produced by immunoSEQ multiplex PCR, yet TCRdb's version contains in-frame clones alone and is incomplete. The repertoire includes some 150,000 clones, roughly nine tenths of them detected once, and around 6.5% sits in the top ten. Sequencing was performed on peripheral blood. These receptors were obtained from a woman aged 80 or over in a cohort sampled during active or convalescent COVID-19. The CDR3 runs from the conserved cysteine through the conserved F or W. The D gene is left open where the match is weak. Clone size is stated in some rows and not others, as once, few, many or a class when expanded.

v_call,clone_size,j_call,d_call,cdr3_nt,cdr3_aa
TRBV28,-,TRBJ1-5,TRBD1,TGTGCCAGCATCTCCGGGACAGGGAGCAATCAGCCCCAGCATTTT,CASISGTGSNQPQHF
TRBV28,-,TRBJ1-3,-,TGTGCCAGCAGGACGGGAGGGGGAAACACCATATATTTT,CASRTGGGNTIYF
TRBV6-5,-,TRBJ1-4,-,TGTGCCAGCAGCCTCGGGGTCGTCAATGAAAAACTGTTTTTT,CASSLGVVNEKLFF
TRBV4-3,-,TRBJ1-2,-,TGCGCCAGCAGCCAAGAACAGGGAGCTCTCAACTATGGCTACACCTTC,CASSQEQGALNYGYTF
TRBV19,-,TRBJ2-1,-,TGTGCCAGTAGTATAGGCGGGACCGTCTACAATGAGCAGTTCTTC,CASSIGGTVYNEQFF
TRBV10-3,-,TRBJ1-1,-,TGTGCCGCCAAGACAGGAGAGAACACTGAAGCTTTCTTT,CAAKTGENTEAFF
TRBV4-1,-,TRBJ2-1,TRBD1,TGCGCCAGCAGCCATCCCGACAGGGGCTACTACAATGAGCAGTTCTTC,CASSHPDRGYYNEQFF
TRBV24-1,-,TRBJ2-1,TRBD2,TGTGCCACCAGTGATCCCAGGCGGGAGGGTAAATACAATGAGCAGTTCTTC,CATSDPRREGKYNEQFF
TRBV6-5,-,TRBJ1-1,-,TGTGCCAGCAAGGTACAGACGAACACTGAAGCTTTCTTT,CASKVQTNTEAFF
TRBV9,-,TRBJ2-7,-,TGTGCCAGCAGCGTAGGGGCGGGGTCCCGCTACGAGCAGTACTTC,CASSVGAGSRYEQYF
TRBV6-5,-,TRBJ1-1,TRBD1,TGTGCCAGCAGTTACACCCAAAACAGGGGATTCACTGAAGCTTTCTTT,CASSYTQNRGFTEAFF
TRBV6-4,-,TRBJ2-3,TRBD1,TGTGCCAGCAGTGAACTACAGGGGGCCACAGATACGCAGTATTTT,CASSELQGATDTQYF
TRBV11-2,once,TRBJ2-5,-,TGTGCCAGCAGCTTCAGGGTTCTGTTGGAGACCCAGTACTTC,CASSFRVLLETQYF
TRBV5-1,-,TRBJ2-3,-,TGCGCCAGCAGCATCCGGGGAAGTGGAGATACGCAGTATTTT,CASSIRGSGDTQYF
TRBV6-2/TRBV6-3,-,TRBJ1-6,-,TGTGCCAGCAGTTGGAGGTCCGATTCACCCCTCCACTTT,CASSWRSDSPLHF
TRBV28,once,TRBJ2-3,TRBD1,TGTGCCAGCAGTAGGGGACAGGGGAACACAGATACGCAGTATTTT,CASSRGQGNTDTQYF
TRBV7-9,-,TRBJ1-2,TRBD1,TGTGCCAGCAGCCATCAGGGGGGCCTCTATGGCTACACCTTC,CASSHQGGLYGYTF
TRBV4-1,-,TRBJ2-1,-,TGCGCCAGCAGCCAAGATCTCTCCCGGTTCAATGAGCAGTTCTTC,CASSQDLSRFNEQFF